This T cell receptor (beta chain) appears in the sequencing data of a study of T cell repertoires in aging, cancer and after chemotherapy (dated 2019 in TCRdb). As for the study more broadly: Six donor age groups were covered, ranging from 30 or younger up to 70 or older, and each group contained at least three individuals. TCR repertoires from healthy donor controls were recorded over periods of several months to years and showed clear clonal overlap between repeated samplings. The complete dataset included around 8.8 million TCR reads. Peripheral blood TCR beta repertoires from healthy donors and cancer patients were profiled to examine immunoaging and T cell reconstitution after chemotherapy. A cohort of 200 to 250 cancer patients (approximately 92 with hematological and around 130 with solid cancers) was assembled, and 95 to 100 healthy donors were included as a reference group. Paper-wide results and their limitations: In healthy donors, the decline in TCR diversity with age was mainly explained by loss of richness, whereas in cancer patients loss of evenness was also found to contribute. Untreated patients with hematological or solid cancers showed significantly lower blood TCR diversity and higher clonality than age-matched healthy donors. In both cancer cohorts, the median generation probability rose over the chemotherapy interval, which suggests that the repertoire was reconstituted through rebound thymic output. According to the authors, the repertoire data do not permit conclusions about immunological memory after chemotherapy.

As encoded in the germline V gene (reference sequence), CDR1 is SGHAT while CDR2 is FQDESV. Including the terminal cysteine and phenylalanine, the CDR3 comprises 14 residues. Only the CDR3 region is kept as DNA, spanning 42 bases read in frame from base 1. Using a mixed TRB-A/B primer pool, multiplex touch-down PCR amplified rearranged TRB sequences covering the V, D and J segments. Illumina adapters and sample indices were attached to the amplicons in two consecutive PCR reactions using Phusion HS II polymerase. Amplicons were gel-purified using the NucleoSpin Gel and PCR Clean-up kit and were subsequently checked with Qubit and an Agilent 2100 Bioanalyzer. Sequencing of libraries was carried out on an Illumina MiSeq in 600-cycle, single-indexed, paired-end runs. The paper's processing steps were these. MiXCR versions 2.12 and 3.0.5 were used to process TRB sequences. Each unique CDR3 nucleotide sequence was treated as one clone, and only productive sequences with two or more reads were kept. The repertoire metrics were Shannon diversity, evenness, clonality (defined as one minus evenness), and alpha-parameterized diversity profiles covering alpha 0 to 5. The IGoR algorithm was used to calculate generation probabilities for clones in the paired samples taken before and after chemotherapy. TCRdb reran the public reads through fastp at Q25 and MiXCR, keeping productive beta chains. One record per CDR3 amino acid sequence lists the most common genes and DNA. The V and J calls and clone size come from TCRdb's table, not from the authors' own analysis. In all, the sample holds fewer than 20,000 distinct CDR3 sequences, and 50% of those were seen once. The top ten clones comprise roughly a tenth of the sample.

Notes on this clonotype: This clone's antigen is unknown. This sequence may be a read error, since a much larger clone differs from it by one base.

Genomic DNA extracted from peripheral blood, rather than sorted cells or RNA, was used as the source for amplification of TCR beta rearrangements. Recombination connected TRBV11-1 to TRBJ2-3; the D match is possibly TRBD1 or TRBD2, with 5 bases aligned in each. Input material: blood. The TCR comes from a human donor in good health. The sequence in DNA is TGTGCCAGCAGCTTTGCGGGCAGCACAGGTACGCAGTATTTT. The encoded protein is CASSFAGSTGTQYF.